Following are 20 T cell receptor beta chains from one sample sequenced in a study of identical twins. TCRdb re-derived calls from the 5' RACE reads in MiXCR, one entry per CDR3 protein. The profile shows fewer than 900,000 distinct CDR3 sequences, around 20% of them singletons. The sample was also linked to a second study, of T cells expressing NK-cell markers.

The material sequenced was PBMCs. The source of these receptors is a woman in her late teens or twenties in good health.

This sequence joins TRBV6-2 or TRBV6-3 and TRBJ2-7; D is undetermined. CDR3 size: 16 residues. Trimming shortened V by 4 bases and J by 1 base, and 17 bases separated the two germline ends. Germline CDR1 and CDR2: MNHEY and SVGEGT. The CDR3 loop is CASSWIPQKNSYEQYF. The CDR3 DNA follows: TGTGCCAGCAGTTGGATTCCACAGAAGAATTCCTACGAGCAGTACTTC.

The CDR3 region has the DNA TGTGCCAGCAGTTCAGGGGCGCCTGAAGCTTTCTTT. It translates to CASSSGAPEAFF. The genes are TRBV6-5 and TRBJ1-1; TRBD1 is a possible D gene (6 bases). V was clipped by 4 bases and J by 6 bases, with 9 bases between them. In germline, CDR1 is MNHEY, CDR2 SVGAGI. This CDR3 comprises 12 residues.

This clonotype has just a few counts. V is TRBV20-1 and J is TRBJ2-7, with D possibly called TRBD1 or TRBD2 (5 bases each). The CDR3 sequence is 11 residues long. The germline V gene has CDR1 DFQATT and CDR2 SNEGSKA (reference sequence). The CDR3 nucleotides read TGCAGCATTGGGGGAATCTACGAGCAGTACTTC. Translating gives CSIGGIYEQYF.

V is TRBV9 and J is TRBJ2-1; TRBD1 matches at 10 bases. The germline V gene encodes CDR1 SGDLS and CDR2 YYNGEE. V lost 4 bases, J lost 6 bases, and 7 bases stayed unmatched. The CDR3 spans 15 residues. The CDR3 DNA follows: TGTGCCAGCAGCAGTGCCCGGGACAGGGGCAATGAGCAGTTCTTC. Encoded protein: CASSSARDRGNEQFF.

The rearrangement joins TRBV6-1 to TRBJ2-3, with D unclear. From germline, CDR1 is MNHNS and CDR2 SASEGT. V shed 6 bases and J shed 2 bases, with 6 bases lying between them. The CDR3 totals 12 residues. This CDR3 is CASRPYTDTQYF. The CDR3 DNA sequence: TGTGCCAGCAGGCCCTACACAGATACGCAGTATTTT.

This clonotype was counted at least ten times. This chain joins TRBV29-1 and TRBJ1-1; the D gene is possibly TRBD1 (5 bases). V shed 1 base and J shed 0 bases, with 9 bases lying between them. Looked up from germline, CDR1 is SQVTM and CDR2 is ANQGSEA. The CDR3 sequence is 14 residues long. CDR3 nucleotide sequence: TGCAGCGTTGAAGGGGGGGAAATGAACACTGAAGCTTTCTTT. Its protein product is CSVEGGEMNTEAFF.

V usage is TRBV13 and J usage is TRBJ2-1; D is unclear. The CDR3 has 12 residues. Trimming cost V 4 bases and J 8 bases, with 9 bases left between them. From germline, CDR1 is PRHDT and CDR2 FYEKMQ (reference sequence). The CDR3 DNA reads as TGTGCCAGCAGCTCCGAAGTCTATGAGCAGTTCTTC. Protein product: CASSSEVYEQFF.

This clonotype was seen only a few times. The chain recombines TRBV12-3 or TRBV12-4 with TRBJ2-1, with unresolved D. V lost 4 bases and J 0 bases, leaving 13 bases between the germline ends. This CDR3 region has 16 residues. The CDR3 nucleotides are TGTGCCAGCAGTTCACTCCGGGCCAGCTCCTACAATGAGCAGTTCTTC. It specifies CASSSLRASSYNEQFF.

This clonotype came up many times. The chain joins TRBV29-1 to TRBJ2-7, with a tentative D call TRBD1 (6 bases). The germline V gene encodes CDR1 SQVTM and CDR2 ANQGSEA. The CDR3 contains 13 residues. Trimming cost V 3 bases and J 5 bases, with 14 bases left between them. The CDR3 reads CSVETTGSDEQYF. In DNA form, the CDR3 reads TGCAGCGTTGAGACTACAGGGTCGGACGAGCAGTACTTC.

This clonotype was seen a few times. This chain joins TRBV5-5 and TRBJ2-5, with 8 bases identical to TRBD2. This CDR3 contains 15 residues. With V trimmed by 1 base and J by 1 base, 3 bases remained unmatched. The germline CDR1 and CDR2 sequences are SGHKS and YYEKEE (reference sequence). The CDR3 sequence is CASSLSGRAQETQYF. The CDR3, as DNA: TGTGCCAGCAGCTTGTCCGGGAGGGCCCAAGAGACCCAGTACTTC. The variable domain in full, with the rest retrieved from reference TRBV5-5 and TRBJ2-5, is DAGVTQSPTHLIKTRGQQVTLRCSPISGHKSVSWYQQVLGQGPQFIFQYYEKEERGRGNFPDRFSARQFPNYSSELNVNALLLGDSALYLCASSLSGRAQETQYFGPGTRLLVL.

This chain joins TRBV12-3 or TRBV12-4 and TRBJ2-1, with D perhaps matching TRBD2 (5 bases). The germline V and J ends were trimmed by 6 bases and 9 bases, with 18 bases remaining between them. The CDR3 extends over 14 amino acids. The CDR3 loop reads CASSRSDSAREQFF. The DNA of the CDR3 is TGTGCCAGCAGCCGTTCCGATAGCGCGCGTGAGCAGTTCTTC.

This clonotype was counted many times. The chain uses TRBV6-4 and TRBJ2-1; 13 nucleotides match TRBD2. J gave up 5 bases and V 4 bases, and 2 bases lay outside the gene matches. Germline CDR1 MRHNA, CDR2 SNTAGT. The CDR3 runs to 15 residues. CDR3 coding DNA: TGTGCCAGCAGTGTGGGACTAGCGGGGAACAATGAGCAGTTCTTC. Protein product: CASSVGLAGNNEQFF.

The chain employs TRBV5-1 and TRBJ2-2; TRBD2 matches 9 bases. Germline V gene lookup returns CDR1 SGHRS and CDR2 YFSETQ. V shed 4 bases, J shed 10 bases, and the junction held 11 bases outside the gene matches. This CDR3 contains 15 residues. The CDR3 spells CASSRPGTSFEELFF. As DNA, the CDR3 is TGCGCCAGCAGCCGTCCCGGGACTAGCTTTGAGGAGCTGTTTTTT.

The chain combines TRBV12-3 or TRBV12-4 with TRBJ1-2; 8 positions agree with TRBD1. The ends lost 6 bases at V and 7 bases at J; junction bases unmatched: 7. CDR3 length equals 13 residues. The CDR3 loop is CASSPDRVFGYTF. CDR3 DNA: TGTGCCAGCAGCCCGGACAGGGTGTTTGGCTACACCTTC.

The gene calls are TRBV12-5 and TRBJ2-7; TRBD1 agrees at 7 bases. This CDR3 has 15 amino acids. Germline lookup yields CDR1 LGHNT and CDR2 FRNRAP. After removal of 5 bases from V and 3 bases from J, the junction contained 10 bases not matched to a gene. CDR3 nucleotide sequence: TGTGCTAGTGGTAGTAAGACCGGGACAGTCTACGAGCAGTACTTC. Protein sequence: CASGSKTGTVYEQYF.

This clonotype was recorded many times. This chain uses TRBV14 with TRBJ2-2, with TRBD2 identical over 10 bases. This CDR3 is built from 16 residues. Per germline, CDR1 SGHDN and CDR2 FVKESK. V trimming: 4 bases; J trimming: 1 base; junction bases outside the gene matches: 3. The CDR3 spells CASSPRLAGNTGELFF. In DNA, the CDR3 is TGTGCCAGCAGCCCCAGACTAGCGGGGAACACCGGGGAGCTGTTTTTT. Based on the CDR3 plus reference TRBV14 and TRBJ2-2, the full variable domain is EAGVTQFPSHSVIEKGQTVTLRCDPISGHDNLYWYRRVMGKEIKFLLHFVKESKQDESGMPNNRFLAERTGGTYSTLKVQPAELEDSGVYFCASSPRLAGNTGELFFGEGSRLTVL.

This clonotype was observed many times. CDR3 DNA sequence: TGCAGTGCTAGCCTAGCGGGGTACAATGAGCAGTTCTTC. It is translated as CSASLAGYNEQFF. J is TRBJ2-1 and V is TRBV20-1; 9 bases fit TRBD2. The germline CDR1 and CDR2 sequences are DFQATT and SNEGSKA (reference sequence). The CDR3 consists of 13 residues. V trimming: 3 bases; J trimming: 4 bases; junction bases outside the gene matches: 1.

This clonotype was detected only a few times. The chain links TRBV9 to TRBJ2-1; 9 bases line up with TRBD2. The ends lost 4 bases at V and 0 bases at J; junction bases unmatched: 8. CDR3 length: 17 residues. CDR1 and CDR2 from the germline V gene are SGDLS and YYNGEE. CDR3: CASSPRLAGNSYNEQFF. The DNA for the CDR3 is TGTGCCAGCAGCCCCCGGCTAGCGGGGAACTCCTACAATGAGCAGTTCTTC.

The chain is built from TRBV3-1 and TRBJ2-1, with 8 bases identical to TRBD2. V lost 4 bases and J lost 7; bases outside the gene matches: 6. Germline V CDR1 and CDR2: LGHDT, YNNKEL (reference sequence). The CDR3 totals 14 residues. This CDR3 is CASSPRTSTNEQFF. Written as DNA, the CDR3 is TGTGCCAGCAGCCCCCGGACTAGCACGAATGAGCAGTTCTTC.

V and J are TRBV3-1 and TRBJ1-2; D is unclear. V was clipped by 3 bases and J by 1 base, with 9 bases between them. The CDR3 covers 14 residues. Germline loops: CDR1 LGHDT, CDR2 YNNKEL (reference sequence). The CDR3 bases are TGTGCCAGCAGCCAGACGGCCGTTAACTATGGCTACACCTTC. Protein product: CASSQTAVNYGYTF.